This T cell receptor (beta chain) emerged from a study of T-cell reconstitution after alpha-beta-depleted transplantation in children. V lost 4 bases and J lost 1, with 8 bases in between. The CDR3 spans 14 residues. From germline, CDR1 is SGHRS and CDR2 YFSETQ. It was with unique molecular identifiers that the TCRbeta library was prepared. TCRdb reprocessed the PCR reads with MiXCR, giving one entry per CDR3 protein. The data contain almost 500,000 distinct CDR3 sequences, about 12% of them seen just once; the ten biggest clones take up approximately 5.4%. The chain employs TRBV5-1 and TRBJ2-2; D unclear. The input for sequencing was PBMCs from the stem cell graft donor, taken from the stem cell graft. This TCR was recovered from a human donor who donated a stem cell graft to a child with combined immunodeficiency. This CDR3 reads CASSINLNTGELFF. CDR3 nucleotides: TGCGCCAGCAGCATCAACTTGAACACCGGGGAGCTGTTTTTT.